The sequence of this TCR beta chain was determined in a study of blood T cell repertoires in COVID-19. Across the study: Italy, Spain and the United States were the sources of the convalescent and acute COVID-19 samples. The cDNA or gDNA used as material had been derived from T cells, B-cell-depleted T cells, or PBMCs.

Original processing notes: Nucleated cell counts were estimated from reference gene primer amplification. Data came from immunoSEQ multiplex PCR; TCRdb stores just in-frame clones and leaves some out. D and trimming come from the DNA, and the V and J calls and clone size come from that table. Of tens of thousands of clones listed, about 82% are singletons. The CDR3 has 15 residues. V was shortened by 1 base and J by 4 bases, with 11 bases between the two germline ends. Germline loops: CDR1 KGHSH, CDR2 LQKENI. The TCR sequence derives from a man aged 70-80 years with acute or convalescent COVID-19. Sequenced: peripheral blood. The rearrangement joins TRBV18 to TRBJ1-3; perhaps TRBD1 as D (5 bases). The CDR3 bases are TGTGCCAGCTCACCACGAGCAGGGAGGGGAAACACCATATATTTT. This translates into CASSPRAGRGNTIYF. Together with reference TRBV18 and TRBJ1-3, the CDR3 gives the full variable domain: NAGVMQNPRHLVRRRGQEARLRCSPMKGHSHVYWYRQLPEEGLKFMVYLQKENIIDESGMPKERFSAEFPKEGPSILRIQQVVRGDSAAYFCASSPRAGRGNTIYFGEGSWLTVV.